Listed below are T cell receptor beta chains from one sample, sequenced in a study of beta chain features in type 1 diabetes. Generated by immunoSEQ multiplex PCR, the TCRdb table keeps only in-frame clones and is missing some. The sample has some 350,000 clones, over 8.5% seen once. The sequenced sample consisted of central memory CD4+ T cells from blood. The origin of the receptors is a man aged 25 to 45 with type 1 diabetes. Each CDR3 is given with its conserved first and last residue. Fields, in order: clone size, V gene, D gene, J gene, CDR3 DNA, CDR3 protein. The D gene is left open where the match is weak. The listing skips clone size in some rows; elsewhere it reads once, few, many or a size class.

few	TRBV28	TRBD2	TRBJ2-2	TGTGCCAGCAGTTATAGCGGGAGGAACACCGGGGAGCTGTTTTTT	CASSYSGRNTGELFF
NA	TRBV5-5	TRBD1	TRBJ2-5	TGTGCCAGCATCCGGAATGGACAGGGACAAGAGACCCAGTACTTC	CASIRNGQGQETQYF
NA	TRBV9	NA	TRBJ2-7	TGTGCCAGCAGCGTAGCGCAGGCTTCCTACGAGCAGTACTTC	CASSVAQASYEQYF
many	TRBV18	TRBD1	TRBJ2-7	TGTGCCAGCTCACCCAGACAGGGGACCTACGAGCAGTACTTC	CASSPRQGTYEQYF
few	TRBV6-5	NA	TRBJ1-1	TGTGCCAGCAGTTACAGTGGGGGCCTAAACACTGAAGCTTTCTTT	CASSYSGGLNTEAFF
few	TRBV6-5	TRBD1	TRBJ1-2	TGTGCCAGCAGTTACTTGGGACAGGGTTCCGGGGGCTACACCTTC	CASSYLGQGSGGYTF
NA	TRBV28	NA	TRBJ2-7	TGTGCCAGCGGTTCAGGGTTTTTCGAGCAGTACTTC	CASGSGFFEQYF
few	TRBV2	TRBD2	TRBJ2-2	TGTGCCAGCAGGCTAGCGGGGAACACCGGGGAGCTGTTTTTT	CASRLAGNTGELFF
few	TRBV12-2	NA	TRBJ2-1	TGTGCAAGTCGCTTAGCGAAGGGGTGGGTTGCGGGATTGGACAATGAGCAGTTCTTC	CASRLAKGWVAGLDNEQFF
NA	TRBV7-2	TRBD2	TRBJ2-3	TGTGCCAGCAGCCCGTCTCTAGCGGGAGGGTCCACAGATACGCAGTATTTT	CASSPSLAGGSTDTQYF
few	TRBV6-5	NA	TRBJ2-3	TGTGCCAGCAGTTACTCGATGGGACCTAGCACAGATACGCAGTATTTT	CASSYSMGPSTDTQYF
NA	TRBV30	TRBD1	TRBJ1-2	TGTGCCTGGAGGAACTGGGGGGAAGGGGGCGATGGCTACACCTTC	CAWRNWGEGGDGYTF
NA	TRBV10-3	TRBD1	TRBJ1-2	TGTGCCATCAGTGGAATCACAGGGGCAGCGGATGGCTACACCTTC	CAISGITGAADGYTF
NA	TRBV19	NA	TRBJ2-1	TGTGCCAGTAGTATTAGGAACAATGAGCAGTTCTTC	CASSIRNNEQFF